This passage covers 8 T cell receptor beta chains from one sample sequenced in a study of OX40 agonist ivuxolimab in advanced cancers. Generated by immunoSEQ multiplex PCR, the TCRdb table keeps only in-frame clones and is missing some. The table includes about 90,000 clones, nearly 90% detected once. The sample consisted of CD4+ or CD8+ T cells sorted from blood, taken in a trial of the OX40 agonist ivuxolimab. These receptor sequences come from an adult with an advanced solid tumor such as melanoma, head and neck, liver or kidney cancer.

J is TRBJ1-5 and V is TRBV18; weak D call: TRBD1 (5 bases). This CDR3 is built from 16 residues. Trimming took off 3 bases at V and 0 bases at J, with 12 bases between the two ends. Germline lookup yields CDR1 KGHSH and CDR2 LQKENI. In nucleotides, the CDR3 is TGTGCCAGCTCACCCGGGGGGGTGGGTAGCAATCAGCCCCAGCATTTT. Amino acid sequence: CASSPGGVGSNQPQHF. Drawing the rest from reference TRBV18 and TRBJ1-5, the complete variable domain is NAGVMQNPRHLVRRRGQEARLRCSPMKGHSHVYWYRQLPEEGLKFMVYLQKENIIDESGMPKERFSAEFPKEGPSILRIQQVVRGDSAAYFCASSPGGVGSNQPQHFGDGTRLSIL.

The chain employs TRBV30 and TRBJ1-6; D is ambiguous. CDR1 is GTSNPN and CDR2 is SVGIG in the germline V gene (reference sequence). This CDR3 comprises 17 residues. The germline V and J ends were trimmed by 3 bases and 0 bases, with 15 bases remaining between them. CDR3 in amino acids: CAWSRPNLSSYNSPLHF. In DNA, the CDR3 is TGTGCCTGGAGCCGACCGAACCTTAGCTCCTATAATTCACCCCTCCACTTT.

The V and J genes are TRBV7-8 and TRBJ2-1; D is perhaps TRBD2 (6 bases). The length of the CDR3 is 15 residues. Germline CDR1 reads SGHVS; CDR2 reads FQNEAQ. The V end lost 2 bases, the J end lost 12 bases, and 20 bases lay between the germline ends. The CDR3 nucleotides are TGTGCCAGCAGCTTAATCTTCCCTTCCGGGACTCTGCAGTTCTTC. Amino acid sequence: CASSLIFPSGTLQFF.

This clone was observed a single time. This chain uses TRBV5-4 with TRBJ2-4; D unclear. The CDR3 loop spans 15 amino acids. V was pared by 4 bases and J by 0 bases, with 11 bases between. CDR1 and CDR2 from the germline V gene are SGHNT and YYREEE (reference sequence). CDR3 in DNA: TGTGCCAGCAGCGCTTCGGCATTAGCCAAAAACATTCAGTACTTC. Its translation: CASSASALAKNIQYF.

The chain carries TRBV5-6 and TRBJ1-5; unclear D gene. Per the germline V gene, CDR1 is SGHDT and CDR2 is YYEEEE. The V and J ends lost 2 bases and 4 bases respectively, with 4 bases between them. The CDR3 sequence is 12 residues long. The CDR3 DNA follows: TGTGCCAGCAGCTTACCTAATCAGCCCCAGCATTTT. This codes for CASSLPNQPQHF.

V usage is TRBV28 and J usage is TRBJ1-5; D uncertain. Looked up from germline, CDR1 is MDHEN and CDR2 is SYDVKM. V was pared by 3 bases and J by 5 bases, with 11 bases between. The CDR3 is 14 residues long. The CDR3 is CASSFFDRYQPQHF. The CDR3 coding sequence is TGTGCCAGCAGTTTTTTCGACCGTTATCAGCCCCAGCATTTT.

V is TRBV7-9 and J is TRBJ2-1; D may be TRBD1 (6 bases). Germline V lookup: CDR1 SEHNR, CDR2 FQNEAQ (reference sequence). The CDR3 length is 15 residues. The V gene lost 1 base and the J gene lost 12 bases, with 19 bases spanning the gap. This CDR3 reads CASSLGPGQVEWQFF. CDR3 DNA sequence: TGTGCCAGCAGCTTAGGGCCGGGACAAGTAGAATGGCAGTTCTTC.

This clone occurred a few times. The V gene is TRBV6-5, the J gene TRBJ1-2; D may be TRBD1 (6 bases). The CDR3 has 15 amino acids. Germline-derived CDR1 and CDR2 are MNHEY and SVGAGI. Trimming removed 8 bases at V and 6 bases at J, with 22 bases between. The CDR3 loop reads CASRKTGTLLNGYTF. DNA for the CDR3: TGTGCCAGCCGTAAGACCGGGACACTCCTTAATGGCTACACCTTC.